This T cell receptor (beta chain) originates from a study of cytomegalovirus exposure and HLA in healthy donors. The primer mix had 60 Vbeta and 13 Jbeta primers. Sequencing used immunoSEQ multiplex PCR; TCRdb keeps in-frame clones, though not all of them. The table lists approximately 150,000 clones, roughly 80% of them singletons. The study's findings and limits: Reports credit the classifier with highly specific, highly sensitive diagnosis of cytomegalovirus status.

Trimming cost V 3 bases and J 8 bases; bases outside gene matches: 7. CDR3 length: 15 amino acids. Germline loops: CDR1 KGHSH, CDR2 LQKENI. Details on this clone: The antigen remains unidentified.

The V call is TRBV18, the J call TRBJ1-4; 9 bases map to TRBD1. The receptor's source is a man in his thirties or forties in good health and CMV-seropositive. Sequencing was carried out using PBMCs. CDR3 nucleotides: TGTGCCAGCTCACCTCCGGGACAGGGCGACGAAAAACTGTTTTTT. Protein: CASSPPGQGDEKLFF.